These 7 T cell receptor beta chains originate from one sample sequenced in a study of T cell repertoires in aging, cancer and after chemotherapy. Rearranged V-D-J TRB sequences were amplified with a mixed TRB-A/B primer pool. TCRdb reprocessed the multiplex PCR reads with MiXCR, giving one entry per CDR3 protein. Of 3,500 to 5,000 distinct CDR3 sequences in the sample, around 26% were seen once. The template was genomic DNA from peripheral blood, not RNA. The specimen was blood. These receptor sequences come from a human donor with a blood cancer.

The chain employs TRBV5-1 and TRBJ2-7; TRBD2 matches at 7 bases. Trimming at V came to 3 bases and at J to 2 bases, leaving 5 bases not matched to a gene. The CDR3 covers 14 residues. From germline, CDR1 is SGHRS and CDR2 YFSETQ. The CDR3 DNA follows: TGCGCCAGCAGCTCTCAAGCGGGAACCTACGAGCAGTACTTC. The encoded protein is CASSSQAGTYEQYF.

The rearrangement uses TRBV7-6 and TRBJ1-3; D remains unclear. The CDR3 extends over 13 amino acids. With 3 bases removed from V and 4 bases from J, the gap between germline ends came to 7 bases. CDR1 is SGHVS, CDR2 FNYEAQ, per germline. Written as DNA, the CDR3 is TGTGCCAGCAGCTTTAATCCAGGAAACACCATATATTTT. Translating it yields CASSFNPGNTIYF.

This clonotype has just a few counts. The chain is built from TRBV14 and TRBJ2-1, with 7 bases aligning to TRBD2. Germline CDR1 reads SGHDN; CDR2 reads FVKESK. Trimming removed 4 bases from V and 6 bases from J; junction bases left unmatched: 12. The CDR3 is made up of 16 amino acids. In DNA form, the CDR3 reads TGTGCCAGCAGCCCCCTTTGGGCGGGAGAACTCAATGAGCAGTTCTTC. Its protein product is CASSPLWAGELNEQFF.

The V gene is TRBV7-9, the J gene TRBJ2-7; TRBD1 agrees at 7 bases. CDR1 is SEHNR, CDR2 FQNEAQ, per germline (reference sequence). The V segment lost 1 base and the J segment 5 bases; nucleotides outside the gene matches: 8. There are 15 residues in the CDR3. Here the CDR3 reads CASSLGQGVYDEQYF. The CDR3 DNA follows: TGTGCCAGCAGCTTAGGGCAGGGGGTATACGACGAGCAGTACTTC.

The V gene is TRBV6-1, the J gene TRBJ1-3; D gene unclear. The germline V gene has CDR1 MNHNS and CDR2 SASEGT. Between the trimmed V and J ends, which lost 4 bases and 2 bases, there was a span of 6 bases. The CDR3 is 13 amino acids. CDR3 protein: CASSALTGNTIYF. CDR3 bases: TGTGCCAGCAGTGCCCTAACTGGAAACACCATATATTTT.

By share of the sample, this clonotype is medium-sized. Here the CDR3 reads CASSPQPGGNYGYTF. In nucleotides, the CDR3 is TGTGCCAGCAGCCCCCAACCGGGAGGTAACTATGGCTACACCTTC. V is TRBV5-5 and J is TRBJ1-2; D is uncertain. The CDR3 covers 15 residues. Trimming took 4 bases from V and 1 from J, leaving 14 bases between them. Germline CDR1 SGHKS, CDR2 YYEKEE (reference sequence). The entire variable domain, with the rest obtained from reference TRBV5-5 and TRBJ1-2, is as follows: DAGVTQSPTHLIKTRGQQVTLRCSPISGHKSVSWYQQVLGQGPQFIFQYYEKEERGRGNFPDRFSARQFPNYSSELNVNALLLGDSALYLCASSPQPGGNYGYTFGSGTRLTVV.

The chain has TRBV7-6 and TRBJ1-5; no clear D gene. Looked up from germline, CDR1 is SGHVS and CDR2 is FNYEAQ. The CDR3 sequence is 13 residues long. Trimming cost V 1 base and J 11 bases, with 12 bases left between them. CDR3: CASSLEAGGSQHF. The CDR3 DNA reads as TGTGCCAGCAGCTTAGAAGCCGGAGGGTCCCAGCATTTT.